The TCR beta chain described here comes from a study of PD-1 blockade in mismatch repair-deficient tumors. Findings and caveats of the study: After pembrolizumab, tumor-resident clones rose rapidly, then generally contracted before radiologic responses.

This CDR3 spans 15 amino acids. About this clone itself: What it binds is unknown.

TCRdb keeps only in-frame clones here, not all; method: immunoSEQ multiplex PCR. The sample consists of approximately 80,000 clones, about four fifths of them appearing once. The sample was peripheral blood, taken 44 weeks after starting pembrolizumab. This rearrangement joins TRBV21-1 to TRBJ2-1; TRBD1 is the table's D call, not checked against the DNA. TRBV21-1 is an annotated pseudogene. The sequence was collected from an adult with mismatch repair-deficient cancer. Here the CDR3 reads CASLLRTGSYNEQFF. The CDR3 DNA sequence: TGTGCCAGCTTACTTCGGACAGGGTCCTACAATGAGCAGTTCTTC.